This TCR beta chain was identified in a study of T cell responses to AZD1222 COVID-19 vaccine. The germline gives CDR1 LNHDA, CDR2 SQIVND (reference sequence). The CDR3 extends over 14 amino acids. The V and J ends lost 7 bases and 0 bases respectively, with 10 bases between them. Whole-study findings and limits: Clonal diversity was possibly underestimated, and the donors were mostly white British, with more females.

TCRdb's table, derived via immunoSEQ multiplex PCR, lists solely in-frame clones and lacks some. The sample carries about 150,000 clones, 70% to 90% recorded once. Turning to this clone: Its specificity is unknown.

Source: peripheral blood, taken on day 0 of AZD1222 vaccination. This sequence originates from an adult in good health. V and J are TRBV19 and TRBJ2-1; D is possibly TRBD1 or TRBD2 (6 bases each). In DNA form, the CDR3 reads TGTGCCAGTAATTCGGGGGCCTCCTACAATGAGCAGTTCTTC. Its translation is CASNSGASYNEQFF.